Sequencing of this TCR beta chain was carried out in a study of T-cell reconstitution after alpha-beta-depleted transplantation in children. General study results and limits: Newly made T cells mostly supplied T-cell counts and diversity one year after transplant. Several hundred expanded graft clones reportedly gave rise to the alpha-beta T cells present about two months after transplant.

This clonotype was picked up many times. Its matching antigen is unknown. One junction end does not reproduce the germline sequence, and a read error may be involved. The CDR3 runs to 15 residues. CDR1 is SGHRS and CDR2 is YFSETQ in the germline V gene. Preparation of the TCRbeta library involved a method that used unique molecular identifiers. One entry per CDR3 protein results from TCRdb running MiXCR on the PCR reads. Counted here are about 610,000 distinct CDR3 sequences, 25% to 30% occurring once; the ten biggest clones make up about a third. The specimen was PBMCs, collected before TCRalphabeta/CD19-depleted stem cell transplant. This clonotype was sampled from a boy under two years old with Wiskott-Aldrich syndrome, due to receive a stem cell transplant. This rearrangement joins TRBV5-1 to TRBJ2-1; 7 bases map to TRBD2. For the CDR3, the DNA is TGTGCCAGCAGCTTGTCGGGAGGCTCCTACAATGAGCAGTTCTTC. Translated, it gives CASSLSGGSYNEQFF. Drawing the rest from reference TRBV5-1 and TRBJ2-1, the complete variable domain is KAGVTQTPRYLIKTRGQQVTLSCSPISGHRSVSWYQQTPGQGLQFLFEYFSETQRNKGNFPGRFSGRQFSNSRSEMNVSTLELGDSALYLCASSLSGGSYNEQFFGPGTRLTVL.